This T cell receptor gamma chain was recovered during a study of gamma delta lymphoproliferative disorders and STAT genes (dated by TCRdb to 2016 to 2018). Looking at the study overall: The LymphoTrack Dx TCRG Assay was used to build gamma-chain libraries from a minimum of 50 ng of genomic DNA. Delta-chain libraries followed the EuroClonality-NGS working group standard operating procedure, because no corresponding Invivoscribe delta assay was available. The study profiled TCR gamma and delta CDR3 repertoires by deep sequencing in Tgammadelta lymphoproliferative disease patients and healthy controls, within a larger immunophenotypic and STAT-mutation study. To confirm the results, all delta-chain samples and a couple of gamma-chain samples were sequenced a second time. General conclusions and limits of the study: Control T cells likely spanned varied maturation stages, while leukemic cells were skewed toward terminal effectors, potentially limiting patient-control comparisons. In whole-repertoire clustering, patient gamma repertoires grouped separately from healthy controls, whereas delta repertoires showed no separation between groups. Almost every major gamma and delta clonotype found in patients was public, meaning shared with at least one healthy donor, with just a couple of gamma clonotypes being private to disease. The authors pointed out that NGS specificity may be lower at low frequencies, so whether leukemic clones are public or private needs to be confirmed.

Both library methods used multiplex PCR with primers targeting conserved V and J regions of the TCR genes. The amplicons were purified, pooled and then sequenced on an Illumina MiSeq platform. For the original study's pipeline: V(D)J alignment, clonotype assembly and translation were done with MiXCR, while functionality assessment and CDR3 repertoire analyses were done with VDJtools. CDR3 followed the IMGT definition, and analyses included only productive sequences that used functional genes, leaving out ORF genes and pseudogenes. A custom Python script was used to search all patients and controls for identical amino acid CDR3s of major clonotypes (frequency >=5%). A one-sided non-parametric Wilcoxon test was used to compare clonotype frequencies in patients versus controls. Identical DNA sequences were merged into single rows after TCRdb reprocessed the public reads with CATT. TCRdb, not the authors, supplied the V and J calls. The sample table lists 1,000 to 1,500 gamma-chain clones, 15% of them with a count of one. The ten largest make up approximately 15% of the sample.

Points on this clone: The specificity of this receptor is unknown. The DNA is left out, because the CDR3 cannot be placed on it with certainty; the CDR3 is given as TCRdb lists it.

Its CDR3 holds 18 amino acids, cysteine through phenylalanine. For both patients and controls, peripheral blood mononuclear cells were isolated, and the genomic DNA from these cells was used for TCR sequencing. The control group consisted of roughly 23 healthy adult blood donors (median age about 60 years; approximately twelve males and roughly eleven females) who were matched to the patients for age and sex. The TCR originated in a human donor in good health. What was sequenced was blood. The V gene call reads TRGV10; no J gene was called. TRGV10 counts as an open reading frame of uncertain function. For the CDR3, the sequence is CAAWDLIIRNSLAVEQHF.